The 2 T cell receptor beta chains below all came from one sample that was sequenced in a study of T-cell memory formation after mild COVID-19. Using its own MiXCR run on the 5' RACE reads, TCRdb lists one record per CDR3 protein. The data hold 120,000 to 150,000 distinct CDR3 sequences, with 14% observed a single time. Sequenced: PBMCs or a T cell subset sorted from them (not recorded which). The receptor set was obtained from an adult woman who had mild COVID-19 (a few samples of this study predate the infection). Cell type and time point are not known.

The gene calls are TRBV9 and TRBJ1-1; a weak D match, TRBD1 (6 bases). V lost 1 base and J 5 bases, leaving 15 bases between the germline ends. CDR3 length: 15 residues. Looked up from germline, CDR1 is SGDLS and CDR2 is YYNGEE. CDR3 region: CASSVYGGAETEAFF. Here the CDR3 DNA reads TGTGCCAGCAGCGTATACGGGGGGGCTGAAACTGAAGCTTTCTTT.

This clonotype was seen more than once but under ten times. V gene TRBV4-1 combines with J gene TRBJ2-5, with D perhaps matching TRBD1 (5 bases). CDR1 is MGHRA, CDR2 YSYEKL, per germline. The length of the CDR3 is 16 residues. Trimming removed 4 bases from V and 1 base from J, with 16 bases in between. CDR3 nucleotides: TGCGCCAGCAGCCCTGACAGAGGACCCAGCCAAGAGACCCAGTACTTC. Protein: CASSPDRGPSQETQYF.